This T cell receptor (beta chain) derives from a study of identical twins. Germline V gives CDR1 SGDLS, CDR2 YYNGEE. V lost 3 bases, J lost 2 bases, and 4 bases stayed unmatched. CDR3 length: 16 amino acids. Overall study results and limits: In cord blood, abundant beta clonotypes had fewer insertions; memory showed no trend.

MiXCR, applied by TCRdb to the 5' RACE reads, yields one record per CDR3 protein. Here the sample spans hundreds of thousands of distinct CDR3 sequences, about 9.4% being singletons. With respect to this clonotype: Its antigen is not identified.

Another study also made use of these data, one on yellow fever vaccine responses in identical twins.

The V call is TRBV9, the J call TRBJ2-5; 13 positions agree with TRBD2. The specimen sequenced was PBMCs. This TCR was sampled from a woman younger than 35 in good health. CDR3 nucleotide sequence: TGTGCCAGCAGCGCGCGACTAGCGGGAGGACAAGAGACCCAGTACTTC. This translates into CASSARLAGGQETQYF.